This TCR beta chain was recorded in a study of blood T cell repertoires in COVID-19. As for the study in general: Acute-phase and convalescent COVID-19 samples originated in the United States, Italy and Spain. From T cells, B-cell-depleted T cells, or PBMCs came the material, which was cDNA or gDNA.

Losses at the gene ends were 6 bases for V and 2 bases for J; bases not matched to a gene: 4. The CDR3 is 14 amino acids. Germline lookup yields CDR1 MNHNY and CDR2 SVGAGI (reference sequence). The method was immunoSEQ multiplex PCR; TCRdb's version includes in-frame clones alone and lacks a portion of them. The sample lists about 45,000 clones, roughly 81% seen once, with roughly 28% in the top ten. This TCR derives from a woman aged 70-85 years with acute or convalescent COVID-19. Material for sequencing was peripheral blood. This chain uses TRBV6-6 with TRBJ1-3; TRBD1 matches at 7 bases. In nucleotides, the CDR3 is TGTGCCAGCAGCCAGGGGGGAACTGGAAACACCATATATTTT. This sequence encodes CASSQGGTGNTIYF.